This TCR beta chain emerged from a study of response to subunit inactivated influenza vaccine. V was trimmed by 1 base and J by 1 base, leaving 10 bases between them. The CDR3 has 15 amino acids. This clonotype was seen a few times. What it binds is unknown. MiXCR was run by TCRdb on the RT-PCR reads, yielding one entry per CDR3 protein. The sample contains roughly 790,000 distinct CDR3 sequences, around 20% of which appear only once. Findings and limits, study-wide: It was suggested by the authors that few new T cells are recruited by each seasonal influenza vaccination.

Material: PBMCs from blood, obtained more than 4 days after vaccination. The chain couples TRBV12-3 or TRBV12-4 to TRBJ2-5; maybe TRBD2 (5 bases). This TCR came from a man aged 50 or older who received an inactivated influenza vaccine. This CDR3 reads CASSLDGGFQETQYF. The DNA for the CDR3 is TGTGCCAGCAGTTTAGACGGCGGGTTCCAAGAGACCCAGTACTTC.